A selection of T cell receptor beta chains follows, all from one sample in a study of shared clonotypes between healthy human individuals. The method was immunoSEQ multiplex PCR; TCRdb's version includes in-frame clones alone and lacks a portion of them. The repertoire holds 600,000 or so clones, with about 95% as singletons. The sequenced sample consisted of naive CD8+ T cells sorted from blood. The receptors come from a woman in her twenties or thirties in good health. CDR3s include the opening cysteine and the closing phenylalanine or tryptophan. Each record gives: J gene, clone size, V gene, D gene, CDR3 protein, CDR3 DNA. The D gene is left open where the match is weak. Expanded clones are given a class, and other clones once, few, many or no size at all.

J: TRBJ2-7
size: few
V: TRBV13
D: TRBD1
CDR3: CASSWDSSSGEQYF
DNA: TGTGCCAGCAGCTGGGACAGCTCCTCGGGAGAGCAGTACTTC

J: TRBJ1-2
size: few
V: TRBV7-9
D: NA
CDR3: CASSLGDPGYTF
DNA: TGTGCCAGCAGCTTAGGGGACCCGGGCTACACCTTC

J: TRBJ2-7
size: NA
V: TRBV5-1
D: TRBD1
CDR3: CASRRGQTKYEQYF
DNA: TGCGCCAGCAGGAGGGGACAGACCAAATACGAGCAGTACTTC

J: TRBJ1-1
size: NA
V: TRBV27
D: NA
CDR3: CASSPTGLGPESAGLTEAFF
DNA: TGTGCCAGCAGCCCCACCGGCCTAGGCCCGGAATCGGCAGGCCTCACTGAAGCTTTCTTT

J: TRBJ2-1
size: once
V: TRBV5-6
D: TRBD2
CDR3: CASSGGLAGYNEQFF
DNA: TGTGCCAGCAGCGGGGGACTAGCGGGGTACAATGAGCAGTTCTTC

J: TRBJ1-5
size: NA
V: TRBV18
D: TRBD1
CDR3: CASSARDREFNQPQHF
DNA: TGTGCCAGCTCAGCCAGGGACAGGGAGTTCAATCAGCCCCAGCATTTT

J: TRBJ2-3
size: NA
V: TRBV6-1
D: TRBD1
CDR3: CASSSTGSQYF
DNA: TGTGCCAGCAGCTCGACAGGGTCGCAGTATTTT

J: TRBJ2-5
size: NA
V: TRBV7-9
D: NA
CDR3: CASSPPHKETQYF
DNA: TGTGCCAGCAGCCCCCCTCATAAAGAGACCCAGTACTTC

J: TRBJ2-1
size: NA
V: TRBV5-4
D: NA
CDR3: CASSLARGGEQFF
DNA: TGTGCCAGCAGCTTGGCCCGAGGGGGTGAGCAGTTCTTC

J: TRBJ2-1
size: NA
V: TRBV15
D: NA
CDR3: CATSRDKPELNEQFF
DNA: TGTGCCACCAGCAGAGATAAGCCTGAACTCAATGAGCAGTTCTTC

J: TRBJ1-4
size: NA
V: TRBV5-5
D: NA
CDR3: CASSIETLANEKLFF
DNA: TGTGCCAGCAGCATAGAAACCTTGGCTAATGAAAAACTGTTTTTT

J: TRBJ2-7
size: NA
V: TRBV27
D: NA
CDR3: CASSLLSGTTYEQYF
DNA: TGTGCCAGCAGTTTACTTTCCGGGACAACCTACGAGCAGTACTTC

J: TRBJ2-7
size: NA
V: TRBV27
D: NA
CDR3: CASTTGNNEQYF
DNA: TGTGCCAGCACCACAGGGAATAACGAGCAGTACTTC

J: TRBJ2-2
size: NA
V: TRBV27
D: TRBD2
CDR3: CASSFGLAGGIAGELFF
DNA: TGTGCCAGCAGTTTCGGGCTAGCGGGAGGGATAGCCGGGGAGCTGTTTTTT

J: TRBJ2-1
size: NA
V: TRBV4-1
D: NA
CDR3: CASSQVAYNEQFF
DNA: TGCGCCAGCAGCCAAGTCGCCTACAATGAGCAGTTCTTC

J: TRBJ2-2
size: NA
V: TRBV29-1
D: NA
CDR3: CSVTGTADGELFF
DNA: TGCAGCGTTACCGGGACCGCCGACGGGGAGCTGTTTTTT

J: TRBJ1-4
size: NA
V: TRBV13
D: NA
CDR3: CASSPYRATNEKLFF
DNA: TGTGCCAGCAGCCCTTACAGGGCAACTAATGAAAAACTGTTTTTT

J: TRBJ1-2
size: NA
V: TRBV28
D: NA
CDR3: CASNLLTANYGYTF
DNA: TGTGCCAGCAATCTATTGACAGCTAACTATGGCTACACCTTC

J: TRBJ1-5
size: NA
V: TRBV6-5
D: NA
CDR3: CASSYSAIDQPQHF
DNA: TGTGCCAGCAGTTATTCGGCCATCGATCAGCCCCAGCATTTT

J: TRBJ2-7
size: NA
V: TRBV7-9
D: NA
CDR3: CASSPPAQEQYF
DNA: TGTGCCAGCAGCCCCCCCGCACAAGAGCAGTACTTC

J: TRBJ2-3
size: NA
V: TRBV15
D: NA
CDR3: CATSRDPGPADTQYF
DNA: TGTGCCACCAGCAGAGATCCGGGGCCGGCAGATACGCAGTATTTT

J: TRBJ1-1
size: once
V: TRBV5-6
D: NA
CDR3: CASSLQGGNTEAFF
DNA: TGTGCCAGCAGCTTGCAGGGCGGGAACACTGAAGCTTTCTTT

J: TRBJ2-3
size: once
V: TRBV4-1
D: NA
CDR3: CASSQVVGADTQYF
DNA: TGCGCCAGCAGCCAAGTGGTGGGTGCAGATACGCAGTATTTT

J: TRBJ1-3
size: NA
V: TRBV9
D: NA
CDR3: CASTPGISGNTIYF
DNA: TGTGCCAGCACCCCGGGAATCTCTGGAAACACCATATATTTT

J: TRBJ1-5
size: NA
V: TRBV6-5
D: NA
CDR3: CASWGDNQPQHF
DNA: TGTGCCAGCTGGGGAGATAATCAGCCCCAGCATTTT

J: TRBJ2-1
size: NA
V: TRBV6-1
D: NA
CDR3: CASSDWGKTAGGEQFF
DNA: TGTGCCAGCAGTGATTGGGGGAAGACCGCTGGCGGTGAGCAGTTCTTC

J: TRBJ2-1
size: NA
V: TRBV7-9
D: NA
CDR3: CASSFGPEAYNEQFF
DNA: TGTGCCAGCAGCTTCGGGCCCGAGGCCTACAATGAGCAGTTCTTC

J: TRBJ2-7
size: NA
V: TRBV28
D: TRBD2
CDR3: CASSFRAGGGYEQYF
DNA: TGTGCCAGCAGTTTCCGAGCGGGAGGAGGCTACGAGCAGTACTTC

J: TRBJ2-7
size: NA
V: TRBV6-1
D: TRBD1
CDR3: CASSAPTGSLDEQYF
DNA: TGTGCCAGCAGTGCACCGACAGGGAGTCTAGACGAGCAGTACTTC

J: TRBJ1-1
size: NA
V: TRBV7-2
D: NA
CDR3: CASSLGGRGFPNTEAFF
DNA: TGTGCCAGCAGCTTAGGGGGCAGGGGTTTTCCGAACACTGAAGCTTTCTTT

J: TRBJ2-1
size: NA
V: TRBV19
D: NA
CDR3: CASMGDSYNEQFF
DNA: TGTGCCAGTATGGGAGACTCCTACAATGAGCAGTTCTTC

J: TRBJ2-7
size: NA
V: TRBV11-2
D: NA
CDR3: CASSEQGIGYEQYF
DNA: TGTGCCAGCAGCGAGCAGGGTATCGGCTACGAGCAGTACTTC

J: TRBJ2-7
size: NA
V: TRBV5-6
D: NA
CDR3: CASSLDFSRRYEQYF
DNA: TGTGCCAGCAGCTTGGACTTCTCAAGGCGCTACGAGCAGTACTTC

J: TRBJ2-1
size: NA
V: TRBV2
D: TRBD2
CDR3: CASSGLAGGTNEQFF
DNA: TGTGCCAGCAGTGGGCTAGCGGGAGGAACCAATGAGCAGTTCTTC

J: TRBJ2-1
size: NA
V: TRBV29-1
D: TRBD2
CDR3: CSVAGGSYNEQFF
DNA: TGCAGCGTAGCGGGAGGGTCCTACAATGAGCAGTTCTTC

J: TRBJ2-7
size: NA
V: TRBV19
D: NA
CDR3: CASSPRGEQAYEQYF
DNA: TGTGCCAGTAGTCCTAGGGGAGAACAGGCATACGAGCAGTACTTC

J: TRBJ1-5
size: NA
V: TRBV19
D: TRBD1
CDR3: CASTPGQGGNQPQHF
DNA: TGTGCCAGTACCCCCGGACAGGGAGGCAATCAGCCCCAGCATTTT

J: TRBJ1-4
size: NA
V: TRBV15
D: NA
CDR3: CATSRDRGGSEKLFF
DNA: TGTGCCACCAGCAGAGATCGAGGGGGGAGTGAAAAACTGTTTTTT

J: TRBJ1-3
size: NA
V: TRBV14
D: NA
CDR3: CASSQVTGRGNTIYF
DNA: TGTGCCAGCAGCCAAGTTACAGGGCGAGGAAACACCATATATTTT

J: TRBJ2-3
size: NA
V: TRBV9
D: NA
CDR3: CASSTPGGGRSDTQYF
DNA: TGTGCCAGCAGCACACCCGGGGGCGGGAGATCAGATACGCAGTATTTT

J: TRBJ1-5
size: NA
V: TRBV6-4
D: TRBD1
CDR3: CASIPLKGQANQPQHF
DNA: TGTGCCAGCATTCCGTTAAAAGGACAGGCAAATCAGCCCCAGCATTTT

J: TRBJ2-7
size: NA
V: TRBV11-3
D: TRBD2
CDR3: CASSGGRSYEQYF
DNA: TGTGCCAGCAGTGGCGGGAGAAGTTACGAGCAGTACTTC

J: TRBJ2-7
size: NA
V: TRBV7-9
D: TRBD2
CDR3: CASSLETSGRSPYEQYF
DNA: TGTGCCAGCAGCTTAGAGACTAGCGGGAGGTCTCCCTACGAGCAGTACTTC

J: TRBJ2-5
size: NA
V: TRBV7-9
D: NA
CDR3: CASSLERETQYF
DNA: TGTGCCAGCAGCTTAGAACGAGAGACCCAGTACTTC

J: TRBJ2-7
size: NA
V: TRBV11-2
D: NA
CDR3: CASRLQGYEQYF
DNA: TGTGCCAGCAGACTTCAGGGGTACGAGCAGTACTTC

J: TRBJ1-1
size: NA
V: TRBV5-1
D: NA
CDR3: CASQDGNFNTEAFF
DNA: TGCGCCAGCCAGGACGGAAACTTTAACACTGAAGCTTTCTTT

J: TRBJ2-5
size: NA
V: TRBV4-1
D: TRBD2
CDR3: CASSQQNPSGRGETQYF
DNA: TGCGCCAGCAGCCAACAAAACCCTAGCGGGAGGGGGGAGACCCAGTACTTC

J: TRBJ2-4
size: NA
V: TRBV6-5
D: TRBD2
CDR3: CASRSSGRNIQYF
DNA: TGTGCCAGCAGATCTAGCGGGAGGAACATTCAGTACTTC

J: TRBJ2-7
size: NA
V: TRBV28
D: TRBD2
CDR3: CASSLSGGGGSYEQYF
DNA: TGTGCCAGCAGTTTATCAGGCGGGGGAGGCTCCTACGAGCAGTACTTC

J: TRBJ2-5
size: NA
V: TRBV28
D: TRBD2
CDR3: CASSLEQPGGIQETQYF
DNA: TGTGCCAGCAGTTTAGAGCAGCCGGGAGGAATACAAGAGACCCAGTACTTC

J: TRBJ2-6
size: NA
V: TRBV11-2
D: NA
CDR3: CASSPIMSGANVLTF
DNA: TGTGCCAGCAGCCCGATTATGTCTGGGGCCAACGTCCTGACTTTC